These 20 T cell receptor beta chains originate from one sample sequenced in a study of Ad26.COV2.S vaccination and SARS-CoV-2 variants. Repertoires were generated with immunoSEQ multiplex PCR, while TCRdb's copy carries only in-frame clones and drops some. The sample lists over 200,000 clones, around 87% occurring once. Documented treatment: some 20 received Ad26.COV2.S at low or high dose, single or two shots; roughly 5 received placebo; per-sample allocation not given. The investigators took samples on day 63 after the first vaccine or placebo injection. This sample comprised peripheral blood, obtained in a trial of Ad26.COV2.S vaccine versus placebo. The receptor set was obtained from a person aged 18 to 59 who received the Ad26.COV2.S COVID-19 vaccine or a placebo.

This chain links TRBV7-2 with TRBJ2-7; D is uncertain. V was shortened by 2 bases and J by 4 bases, with 9 bases between the two germline ends. CDR1 is SGHTA and CDR2 is FQGNSA in the germline V gene. This CDR3 has 13 amino acids. The CDR3 spells CASSLPGSYEQYF. The CDR3, as DNA: TGTGCCAGCAGCTTACCGGGTTCGTACGAGCAGTACTTC.

This chain connects TRBV19 to TRBJ1-6; possibly TRBD1 for D (5 bases). The V gene's germline CDR1 is LNHDA and CDR2 SQIVND (reference sequence). This CDR3 spans 12 amino acids. V shed 5 bases and J shed 8 bases, with 7 bases lying between them. The CDR3, as DNA: TGTGCCAGTAGTGGGGGTTATTCACCCCTCCACTTT. Protein: CASSGGYSPLHF.

The CDR3 region is CASSEVGGADTQYF. As DNA, the CDR3 is TGTGCCAGCAGTGAAGTGGGAGGGGCAGATACGCAGTATTTT. The chain links TRBV2 to TRBJ2-3, with 7 nucleotides matching TRBD2. In germline, CDR1 is SNHLY, CDR2 FYNNEI. V gave up 1 base and J gave up 4 bases; unmatched junction bases: 2. This CDR3 has 14 residues.

The chain carries TRBV13 and TRBJ2-3; TRBD2 matches at 7 bases. CDR1 and CDR2 (germline): PRHDT, FYEKMQ (reference sequence). This CDR3 has 14 amino acids. Trimming at V came to 7 bases and at J to 0 bases, leaving 4 bases not matched to a gene. The CDR3 region is CASNPSGSTDTQYF. In DNA form, the CDR3 reads TGTGCCAGCAATCCTAGCGGTAGCACAGATACGCAGTATTTT. Based on the CDR3 plus reference TRBV13 and TRBJ2-3, the full variable domain is AAGVIQSPRHLIKEKRETATLKCYPIPRHDTVYWYQQGPGQDPQFLISFYEKMQSDKGSIPDRFSAQQFSDYHSELNMSSLELGDSALYFCASNPSGSTDTQYFGPGTRLTVL.

The chain recombines TRBV4-3 with TRBJ2-2; 8 nucleotides align to TRBD2. Per germline, CDR1 LGHNA and CDR2 YSLEER. CDR3 size: 15 residues. V was pared by 3 bases and J by 4 bases, with 4 bases of the junction left unmatched. Written as DNA, the CDR3 is TGCGCCAGCAGCCAGATGGGACTAGTCACCGGGGAGCTGTTTTTT. It translates to CASSQMGLVTGELFF.

The genes are TRBV27 and TRBJ2-7; 7 nucleotides align to TRBD1. CDR3 length: 15 amino acids. The J segment lost 0 bases and the V segment lost 2 bases, leaving 4 bases of the junction unmatched. Germline V gives CDR1 MNHEY, CDR2 SMNVEV (reference sequence). The CDR3 region is CASSLVGTVSYEQYF. The CDR3 DNA follows: TGTGCCAGCAGTTTAGTCGGGACAGTCTCCTACGAGCAGTACTTC.

The rearrangement joins TRBV12-3 or TRBV12-4 to TRBJ2-1; no definite D call. This CDR3 has 13 residues. V dropped 1 base and J dropped 5 bases, with 6 bases sitting between them. The CDR3 bases are TGTGCCAGCAGTTTAGGAAGAAACAATGAGCAGTTCTTC. Amino acid sequence: CASSLGRNNEQFF.

The table lists this clone with a few counts. This chain uses TRBV28 with TRBJ1-5; D is unclear. CDR3 size: 13 residues. Germline lookup yields CDR1 MDHEN and CDR2 SYDVKM. The germline V and J ends were trimmed by 3 bases and 6 bases, with 9 bases remaining between them. CDR3 sequence reads: CASSLPGFQPQHF. The CDR3 DNA reads as TGTGCCAGCAGTTTGCCGGGGTTTCAGCCCCAGCATTTT.

The chain has TRBV10-3 and TRBJ2-1; 10 nucleotides match TRBD2. J lost 10 bases, V lost 6 bases, and 15 bases had no gene match. Germline-derived CDR1 and CDR2 are ENHRY and SYGVKD. The CDR3 extends over 16 amino acids. CDR3 in DNA: TGTGCCATCAGCAACCTGGGGACTAGCGCGTCCCAAGAGCAGTTCTTC. Its translation is CAISNLGTSASQEQFF.

The sample holds one count of this clone. The gene calls are TRBV27 and TRBJ1-1; a possible D gene is TRBD1 (5 bases). With 7 bases removed from V and 3 bases from J, the gap between germline ends came to 15 bases. CDR3 length: 14 residues. Germline V CDR1 and CDR2: MNHEY, SMNVEV (reference sequence). CDR3 bases: TGTGCCAGCACCCAGTCTCGGGGGTACACTGAAGCTTTCTTT. This sequence encodes CASTQSRGYTEAFF.

The chain is built from TRBV5-6 and TRBJ2-7; 7 bases match TRBD1. The CDR3 extends over 15 amino acids. Germline V gene lookup returns CDR1 SGHDT and CDR2 YYEEEE. Losses at the gene ends were 4 bases for V and 0 bases for J; bases not matched to a gene: 7. CDR3 nucleotides: TGTGCCAGCAGCCTAGGACAGGTTAGCTCCTACGAGCAGTACTTC. Protein product: CASSLGQVSSYEQYF.

This clone was seen ten or more times. The chain is built from TRBV4-1 and TRBJ2-1, with D uncertain. The CDR3 is 12 residues long. CDR1 and CDR2 (germline): MGHRA, YSYEKL. Trimming took off 2 bases at V and 8 bases at J, with 7 bases between the two ends. The CDR3 is CASSQIDDEQFF. CDR3 DNA: TGCGCCAGCAGCCAAATAGACGATGAGCAGTTCTTC.

V usage is TRBV15 and J usage is TRBJ2-3; tentative D call: TRBD1 (6 bases). This CDR3 has 14 residues. V was pared by 0 bases and J by 5 bases, with 9 bases between. Germline V lookup: CDR1 LNHNV, CDR2 YYDKDF (reference sequence). The CDR3 here is CATSRDRGGDTQYF. DNA for the CDR3: TGTGCCACCAGCAGAGATCGAGGGGGAGATACGCAGTATTTT. Filled out from reference TRBV15 and TRBJ2-3, the complete variable domain reads DAMVIQNPRYQVTQFGKPVTLSCSQTLNHNVMYWYQQKSSQAPKLLFHYYDKDFNNEADTPDNFQSRRPNTSFCFLDIRSPGLGDTAMYLCATSRDRGGDTQYFGPGTRLTVL.

The J gene is TRBJ1-1, the V gene TRBV12-3 or TRBV12-4; a weak D match, TRBD1 (6 bases). The CDR3 consists of 12 residues. Trimming cost V 4 bases and J 8 bases, with 11 bases left between them. As DNA, the CDR3 is TGTGCCAGCAGTTATGGGAGGGGGGAAGCTTTCTTT. Translated: CASSYGRGEAFF.

The J gene is TRBJ2-7, the V gene TRBV28; 12 nucleotides line up with TRBD1. This CDR3 comprises 16 residues. Germline CDR1 reads MDHEN; CDR2 reads SYDVKM. With V trimmed by 5 bases and J by 0 bases, 5 bases remained unmatched. For the CDR3, the DNA is TGTGCCAGCAGTGCTCCGGGACAGGGGGCCTCCTACGAGCAGTACTTC. Protein product: CASSAPGQGASYEQYF.

CDR3 sequence (DNA): TGTGCCAGCAGTTCCCGCCCACGGGGAATCGGTGGCTACACCTTC. Amino acids: CASSSRPRGIGGYTF. V is TRBV6-5 and J is TRBJ1-2, with D unresolved. The CDR3 has 15 residues. Trimming removed 4 bases from V and 7 bases from J, with 19 bases in between. CDR1 is MNHEY and CDR2 is SVGAGI in the germline V gene.

The gene calls are TRBV18 and TRBJ2-7, with a tentative D call TRBD1 (6 bases). The germline CDR1 and CDR2 sequences are KGHSH and LQKENI. V gave up 6 bases and J gave up 0 bases, with 15 bases separating them. The CDR3 loop spans 15 amino acids. CDR3 DNA: TGTGCCAGCTCGGTGGGACAAGCGTTCTCCTACGAGCAGTACTTC. It is translated as CASSVGQAFSYEQYF.

This chain connects TRBV5-8 to TRBJ1-2; 8 bases are a match to TRBD1. Trimming at V came to 4 bases and at J to 4 bases, leaving 12 bases not matched to a gene. CDR3 length: 16 amino acids. Germline CDR1 is SGHTS and CDR2 is YDEGEE. CDR3 amino acids: CASSPRSGTGGYGYTF. The DNA of the CDR3 is TGTGCCAGCAGCCCCCGAAGTGGGACAGGAGGCTATGGCTACACCTTC.

The gene calls are TRBV5-5 and TRBJ2-5; 14 nucleotides align to TRBD2. The germline CDR1 and CDR2 sequences are SGHKS and YYEKEE (reference sequence). V lost 4 bases to trimming and J lost 3 bases; unmatched junction nucleotides: 5. This CDR3 region has 16 residues. CDR3 residues: CASSPMGLAGEETQYF. For the CDR3, the DNA is TGTGCCAGCAGCCCAATGGGACTAGCGGGAGAAGAGACCCAGTACTTC.

The chain uses TRBV7-2 and TRBJ2-7; TRBD2 agrees at 10 bases. Unmatched junction bases numbered 16, after V lost 4 bases and J lost 4 bases. Germline V gene lookup returns CDR1 SGHTA and CDR2 FQGNSA. The CDR3 contains 18 residues. The CDR3 protein is CASSSTRLAGESRYEQYF. Here the CDR3 DNA reads TGTGCCAGCAGCTCAACACGCCTAGCGGGAGAGTCGCGGTACGAGCAGTACTTC.